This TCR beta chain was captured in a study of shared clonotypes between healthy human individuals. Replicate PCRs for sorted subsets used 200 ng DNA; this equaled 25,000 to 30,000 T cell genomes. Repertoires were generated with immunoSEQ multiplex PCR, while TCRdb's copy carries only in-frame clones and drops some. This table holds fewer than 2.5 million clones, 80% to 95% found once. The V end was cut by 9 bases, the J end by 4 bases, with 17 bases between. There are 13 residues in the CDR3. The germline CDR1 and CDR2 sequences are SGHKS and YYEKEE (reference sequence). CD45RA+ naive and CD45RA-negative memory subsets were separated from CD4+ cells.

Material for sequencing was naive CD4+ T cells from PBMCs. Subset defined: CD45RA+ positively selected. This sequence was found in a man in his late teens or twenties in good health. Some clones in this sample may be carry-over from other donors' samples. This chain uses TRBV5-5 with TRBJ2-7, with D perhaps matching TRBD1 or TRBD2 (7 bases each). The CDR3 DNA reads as TGTGCCACCTCCAGGGGGGGAGGTTACGAGCAGTACTTC. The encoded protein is CATSRGGGYEQYF.